This TCR beta chain was identified during a study of tumor and adjacent non-tumor tissue in lung cancer. Study observations and caveats: Tumor TCR diversity, when higher, was linked to shorter survival. Significantly higher TCR diversity was found in tumor than normal lung.

Worth noting for this clonotype: What it binds is not known. At one end, the junction sequence differs from germline, possibly due to a read error.

The library came from three nested PCR rounds adapted from ARM-PCR protocols. Via MiXCR, TCRdb re-called the multiplex PCR reads, giving one row per CDR3 protein. The table shows more than 45,000 distinct CDR3 sequences, with more than 55% occurring only once. This CDR3 region has 15 residues. The template was RNA from unsorted bulk tissue. More than 3 cm separated this lung sample from the edge of the tumor. The chain has TRBV12-3 or TRBV12-4 and TRBJ2-1; perhaps D is TRBD1 or TRBD2 (5 bases each). This TCR came from a woman in her seventies with non-small cell lung cancer. Sequencing input: distant non-tumor lung tissue. The CDR3, as DNA: TGTGCCAACAGTTTTTCCCGGTCGTGGGACGATGAGCAGTTCTTC. Translation: CANSFSRSWDDEQFF.